The entry below describes one TCR beta chain. Its antigen is undetermined. The source of the sample is a study of T cells after yellow fever vaccination. The CDR3 is 18 residues long. V was shortened by 5 bases and J by 0 bases, with 20 bases between the two germline ends. Germline V gene sequence: CDR1 MGHRA, CDR2 YSYEKL. Study-level points and caveats: Of the clonotypes, a small share occurred in both CD4 and CD8 compartments.

5'RACE template switching added a universal primer site and UMIs to TCR cDNA. MiXCR, applied by TCRdb to the 5' RACE reads, yields one record per CDR3 protein. The sample shows roughly 350,000 distinct CDR3 sequences, over 4% of them seen only once. This sequence originates from a man between 18 and 29 years old who received the YFV17D yellow fever vaccine. Material: PBMCs, obtained 5 days after the yellow fever booster vaccination. The chain recombines TRBV4-1 with TRBJ1-3; no reliable D call. CDR3 sequence (DNA): TGCGCCAGCAGCTTCTACAAATTCGACCGGAGCTCTGGAAACACCATATATTTT. Protein: CASSFYKFDRSSGNTIYF.